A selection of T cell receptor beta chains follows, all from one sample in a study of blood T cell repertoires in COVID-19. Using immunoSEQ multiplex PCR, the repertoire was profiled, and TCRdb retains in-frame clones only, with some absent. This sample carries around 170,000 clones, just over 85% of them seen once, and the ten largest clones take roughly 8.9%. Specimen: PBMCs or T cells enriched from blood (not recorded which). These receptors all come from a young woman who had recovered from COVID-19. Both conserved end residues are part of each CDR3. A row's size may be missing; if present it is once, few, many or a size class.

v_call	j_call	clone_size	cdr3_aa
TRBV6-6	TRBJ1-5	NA	CASSPTTGGYSNQPQHF
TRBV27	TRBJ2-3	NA	CASSLFWGDDTQYF
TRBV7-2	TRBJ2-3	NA	CASSQSGGAGNTQYF
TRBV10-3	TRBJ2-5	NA	CAISESGRETQYF
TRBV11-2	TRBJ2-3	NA	CASSLDSGLAADTQYF
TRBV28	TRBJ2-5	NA	CASSLQGSETQYF
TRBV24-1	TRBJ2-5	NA	CATSDYTGGPKETQYF
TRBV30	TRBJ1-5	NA	CAWSGLGAGVNQPQHF
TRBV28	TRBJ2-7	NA	CASSLGTTRYEQYF
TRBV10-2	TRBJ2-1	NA	CASSESDRIYNEQFF
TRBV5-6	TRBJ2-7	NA	CASSLRTGYPFYEQYF
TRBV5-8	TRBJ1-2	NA	CASSPGQLYGYTF
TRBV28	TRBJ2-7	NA	CASSLVGTDYEQYF
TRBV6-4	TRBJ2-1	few	CASSVSSGGLSEQFF
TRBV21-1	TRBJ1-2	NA	CATRGAVNYGYTF
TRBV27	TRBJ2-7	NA	CASSPRQGGWYEQYF
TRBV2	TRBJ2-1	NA	CASRGDRGLYNEQFF
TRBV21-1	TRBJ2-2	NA	CASSKEDSANTGELFF
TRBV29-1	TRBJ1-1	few	CSVGQGNTEAFF
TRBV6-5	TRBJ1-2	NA	CASSWDRGDYGYTF
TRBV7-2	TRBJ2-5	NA	CASRLEAGGETQYF
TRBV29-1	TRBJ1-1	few	CSVEDSRGNTEAFF
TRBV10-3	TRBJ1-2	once	CAISEGLGQKSIGYTF
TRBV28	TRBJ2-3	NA	CASSRIGLAPDTQYF
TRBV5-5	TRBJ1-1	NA	CASSLDRSNTEAFF
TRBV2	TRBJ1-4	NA	CASSLQTELFF
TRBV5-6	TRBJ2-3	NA	CASARDRATDTQYF
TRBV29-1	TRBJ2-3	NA	CSVDPGSADTQYF
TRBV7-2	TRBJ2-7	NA	CASSWGGAEYEQYF
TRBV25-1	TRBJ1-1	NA	CASVGLQGATEAFF
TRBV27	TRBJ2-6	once	CASSTLRSTGANVLTF
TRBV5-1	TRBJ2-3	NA	CASFLAGERDTQYF
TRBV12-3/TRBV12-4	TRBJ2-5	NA	CASSFYRETQYF
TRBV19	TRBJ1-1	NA	CASSMTVRNTEAFF
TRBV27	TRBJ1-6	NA	CASSLDRSDNSPLHF
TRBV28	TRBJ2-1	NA	CASSHSSGGDSSYNEQFF
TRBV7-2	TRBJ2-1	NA	CASSQGVAGVQFF